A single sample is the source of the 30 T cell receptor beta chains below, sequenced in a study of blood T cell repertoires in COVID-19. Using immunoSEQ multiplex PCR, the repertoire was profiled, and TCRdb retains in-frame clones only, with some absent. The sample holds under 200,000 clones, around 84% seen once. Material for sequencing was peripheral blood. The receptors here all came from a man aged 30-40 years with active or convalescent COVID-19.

CDR3 sequence reads: CASSYPDRRANYGYTF. As DNA, the CDR3 is TGTGCCAGCAGTTACCCTGACAGGCGAGCTAACTATGGCTACACCTTC. The V call is TRBV6-2 or TRBV6-3, the J call TRBJ1-2; TRBD1 might be the D (6 bases). Between the trimmed V and J ends, which lost 2 bases and 0 bases, there was a span of 13 bases. The germline CDR1 and CDR2 sequences are MNHEY and SVGEGT. CDR3 size: 16 residues.

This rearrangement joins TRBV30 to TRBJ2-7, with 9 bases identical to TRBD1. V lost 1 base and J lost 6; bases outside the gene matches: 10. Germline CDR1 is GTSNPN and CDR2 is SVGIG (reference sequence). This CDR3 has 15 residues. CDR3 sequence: CAWSAPGQGRGEQYF. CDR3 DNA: TGTGCCTGGAGTGCACCGGGACAGGGTAGGGGCGAGCAGTACTTC.

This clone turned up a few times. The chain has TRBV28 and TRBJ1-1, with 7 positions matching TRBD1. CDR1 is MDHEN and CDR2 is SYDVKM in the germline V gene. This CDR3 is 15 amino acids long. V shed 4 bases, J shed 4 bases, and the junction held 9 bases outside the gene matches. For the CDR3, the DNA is TGTGCCAGCAGTTCGGGACAGCAAGGGAGCACTGAAGCTTTCTTT. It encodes CASSSGQQGSTEAFF.

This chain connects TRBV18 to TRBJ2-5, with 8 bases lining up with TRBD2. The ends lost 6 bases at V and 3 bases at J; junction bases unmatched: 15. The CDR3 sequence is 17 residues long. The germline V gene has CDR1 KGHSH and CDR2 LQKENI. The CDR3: CASSRRGLAGREETQYF. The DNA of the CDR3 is TGTGCCAGCTCCCGAAGGGGCCTAGCGGGTAGGGAAGAGACCCAGTACTTC.

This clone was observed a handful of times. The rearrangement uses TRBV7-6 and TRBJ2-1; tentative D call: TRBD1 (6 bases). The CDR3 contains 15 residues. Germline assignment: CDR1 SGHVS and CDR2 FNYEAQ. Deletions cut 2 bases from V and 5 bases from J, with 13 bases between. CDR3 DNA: TGTGCCAGCAGCTTATGGGACGAGGGGGACAATGAGCAGTTCTTC. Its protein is CASSLWDEGDNEQFF.

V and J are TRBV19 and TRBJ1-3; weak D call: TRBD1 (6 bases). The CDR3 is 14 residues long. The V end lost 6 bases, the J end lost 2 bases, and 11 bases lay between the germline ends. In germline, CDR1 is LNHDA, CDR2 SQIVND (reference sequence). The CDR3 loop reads CASSQQGPGNTIYF. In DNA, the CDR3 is TGTGCCAGTAGCCAACAGGGACCTGGAAACACCATATATTTT.

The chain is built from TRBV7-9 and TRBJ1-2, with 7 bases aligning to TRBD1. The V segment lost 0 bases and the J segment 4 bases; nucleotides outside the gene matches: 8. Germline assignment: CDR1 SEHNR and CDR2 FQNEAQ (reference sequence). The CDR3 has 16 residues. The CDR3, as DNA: TGTGCCAGCAGCTTAGCGAGGCCGCCAGGGGGCTATGGCTACACCTTC. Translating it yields CASSLARPPGGYGYTF.

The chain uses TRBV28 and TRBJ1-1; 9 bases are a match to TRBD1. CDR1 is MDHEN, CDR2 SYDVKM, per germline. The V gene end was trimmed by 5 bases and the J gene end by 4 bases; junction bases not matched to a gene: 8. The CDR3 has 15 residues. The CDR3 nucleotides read TGTGCCAGCAGTCCCCTGGGACAGGGAATCACTGAAGCTTTCTTT. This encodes CASSPLGQGITEAFF.

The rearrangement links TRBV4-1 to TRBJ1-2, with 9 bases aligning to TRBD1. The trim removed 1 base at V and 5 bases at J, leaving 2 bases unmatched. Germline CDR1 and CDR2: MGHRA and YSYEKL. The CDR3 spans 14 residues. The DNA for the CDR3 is TGCGCCAGCAGCCAAGGGGACAGGGCATATGGCTACACCTTC. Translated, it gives CASSQGDRAYGYTF.

This CDR3 reads CASSRQGDGYTF. The CDR3 coding sequence is TGTGCCAGCAGTAGGCAGGGGGATGGCTACACCTTC. V usage is TRBV2 and J usage is TRBJ1-2; 7 nucleotides line up with TRBD1. V shed 5 bases and J 6 bases; nucleotides not matched to a gene: 3. The CDR3 is 12 residues long. Germline CDR1 is SNHLY and CDR2 is FYNNEI.

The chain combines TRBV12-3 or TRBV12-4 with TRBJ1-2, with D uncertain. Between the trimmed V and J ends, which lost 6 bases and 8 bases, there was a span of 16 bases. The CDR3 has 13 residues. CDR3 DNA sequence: TGTGCCAGCAGAGCGGGCTCGGATGGCGGCTACACCTTC. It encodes CASRAGSDGGYTF.

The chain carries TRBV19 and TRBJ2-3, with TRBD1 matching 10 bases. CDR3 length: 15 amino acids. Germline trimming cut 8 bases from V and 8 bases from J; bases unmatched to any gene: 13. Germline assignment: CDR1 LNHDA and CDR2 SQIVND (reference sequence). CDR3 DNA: TGTGCCAGTGAGACAGGGGGCGGAATTCAGGGTACGCAGTATTTT. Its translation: CASETGGGIQGTQYF.

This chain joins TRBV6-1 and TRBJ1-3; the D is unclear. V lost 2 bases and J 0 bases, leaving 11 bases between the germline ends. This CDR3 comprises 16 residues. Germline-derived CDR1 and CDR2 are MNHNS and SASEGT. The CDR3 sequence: CASSELPDNSGNTIYF. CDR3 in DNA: TGTGCCAGCAGTGAACTCCCCGACAACTCTGGAAACACCATATATTTT.

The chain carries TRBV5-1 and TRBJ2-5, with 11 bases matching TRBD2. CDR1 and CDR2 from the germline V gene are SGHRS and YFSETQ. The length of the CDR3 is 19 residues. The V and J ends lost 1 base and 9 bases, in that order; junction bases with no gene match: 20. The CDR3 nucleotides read TGCGCCAGCAGCTTGAGTGGGACCAAGGCTAGCGGGGGGCCCAGAGCCCAGTACTTC. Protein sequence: CASSLSGTKASGGPRAQYF.

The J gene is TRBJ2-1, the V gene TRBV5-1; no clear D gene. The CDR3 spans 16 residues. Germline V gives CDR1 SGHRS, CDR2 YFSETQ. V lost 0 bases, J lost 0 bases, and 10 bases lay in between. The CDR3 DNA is TGCGCCAGCAGCTTGGGGGCTATGAGCTCCTACAATGAGCAGTTCTTC. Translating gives CASSLGAMSSYNEQFF.

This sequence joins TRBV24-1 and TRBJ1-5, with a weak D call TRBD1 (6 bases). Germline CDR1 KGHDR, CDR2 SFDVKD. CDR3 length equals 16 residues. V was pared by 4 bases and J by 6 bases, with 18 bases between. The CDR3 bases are TGTGCCACCAGTGAACCGGGGGGCGCGGGGGGTCAGCCCCAGCATTTT. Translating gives CATSEPGGAGGQPQHF.

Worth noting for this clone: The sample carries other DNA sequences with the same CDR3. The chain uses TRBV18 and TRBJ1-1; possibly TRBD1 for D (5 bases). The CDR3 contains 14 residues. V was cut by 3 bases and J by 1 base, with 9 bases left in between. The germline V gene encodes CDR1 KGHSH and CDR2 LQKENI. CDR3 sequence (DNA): TGTGCCAGCTCACCTGGGGCCGAGAACACTGAAGCTTTCTTT. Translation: CASSPGAENTEAFF.

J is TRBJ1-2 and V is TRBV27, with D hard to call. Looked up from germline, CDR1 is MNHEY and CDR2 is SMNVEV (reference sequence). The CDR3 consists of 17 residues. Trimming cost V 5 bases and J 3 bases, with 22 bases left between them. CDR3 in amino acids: CASSPNNQVPSDYGYTF. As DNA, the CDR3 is TGTGCCAGCAGTCCCAACAATCAGGTGCCATCCGACTATGGCTACACCTTC.

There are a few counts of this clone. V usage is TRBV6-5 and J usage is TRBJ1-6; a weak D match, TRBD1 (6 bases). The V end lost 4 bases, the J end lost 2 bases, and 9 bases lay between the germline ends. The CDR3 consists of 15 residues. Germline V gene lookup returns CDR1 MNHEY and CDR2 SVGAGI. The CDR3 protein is CASSSGVAYNSPLHF. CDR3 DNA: TGTGCCAGCAGTTCAGGGGTGGCCTATAATTCACCCCTCCACTTT.

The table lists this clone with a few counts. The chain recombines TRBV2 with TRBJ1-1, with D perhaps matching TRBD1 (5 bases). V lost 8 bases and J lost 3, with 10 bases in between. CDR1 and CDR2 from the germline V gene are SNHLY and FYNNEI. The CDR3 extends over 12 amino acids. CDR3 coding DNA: TGTGCCAGCCACAGGACCTACACTGAAGCTTTCTTT. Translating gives CASHRTYTEAFF.

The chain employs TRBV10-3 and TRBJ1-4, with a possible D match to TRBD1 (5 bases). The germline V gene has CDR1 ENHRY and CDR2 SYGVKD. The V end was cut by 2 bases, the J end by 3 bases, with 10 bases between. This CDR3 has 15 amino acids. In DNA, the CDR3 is TGTGCCATCAGTGAGGGGGGGAGAGCTAATGAAAAACTGTTTTTT. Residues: CAISEGGRANEKLFF.

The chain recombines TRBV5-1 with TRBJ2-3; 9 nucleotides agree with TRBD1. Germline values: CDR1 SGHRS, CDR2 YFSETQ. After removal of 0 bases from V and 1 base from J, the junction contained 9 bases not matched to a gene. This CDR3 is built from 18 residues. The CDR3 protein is CASSLAQGAQFRTDTQYF. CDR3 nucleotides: TGCGCCAGCAGCTTGGCACAGGGGGCTCAGTTCCGCACAGATACGCAGTATTTT.

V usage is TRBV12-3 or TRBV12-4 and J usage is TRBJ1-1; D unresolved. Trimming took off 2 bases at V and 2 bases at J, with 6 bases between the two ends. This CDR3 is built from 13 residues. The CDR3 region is CASSLRTNTEAFF. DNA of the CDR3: TGTGCCAGCAGTTTACGGACTAACACTGAAGCTTTCTTT.

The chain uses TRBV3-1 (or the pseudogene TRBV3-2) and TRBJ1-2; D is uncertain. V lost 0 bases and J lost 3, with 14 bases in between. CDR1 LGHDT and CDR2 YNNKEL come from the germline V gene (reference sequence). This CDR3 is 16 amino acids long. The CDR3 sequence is CASSQDSRAGDYGYTF. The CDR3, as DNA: TGTGCCAGCAGCCAAGATTCGAGGGCAGGCGACTATGGCTACACCTTC.

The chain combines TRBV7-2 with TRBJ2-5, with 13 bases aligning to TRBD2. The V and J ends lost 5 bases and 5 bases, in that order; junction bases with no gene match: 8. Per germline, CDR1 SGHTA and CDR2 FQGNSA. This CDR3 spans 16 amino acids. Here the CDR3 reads CASSPGLAGVGETQYF. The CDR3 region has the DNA TGTGCCAGCAGCCCTGGACTAGCGGGAGTTGGGGAGACCCAGTACTTC.

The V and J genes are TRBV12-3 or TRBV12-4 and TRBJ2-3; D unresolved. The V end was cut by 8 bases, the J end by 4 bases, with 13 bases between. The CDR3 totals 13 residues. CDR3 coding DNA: TGTGCCAGCTCCCAGACACACGCAGATACGCAGTATTTT. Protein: CASSQTHADTQYF.

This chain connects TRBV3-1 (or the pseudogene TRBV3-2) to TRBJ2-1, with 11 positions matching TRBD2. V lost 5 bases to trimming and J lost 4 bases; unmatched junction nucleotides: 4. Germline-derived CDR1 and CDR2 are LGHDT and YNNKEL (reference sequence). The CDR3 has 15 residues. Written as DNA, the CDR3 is TGTGCCAGCAGCGCGGGACTAGCGGAATACAATGAGCAGTTCTTC. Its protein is CASSAGLAEYNEQFF.

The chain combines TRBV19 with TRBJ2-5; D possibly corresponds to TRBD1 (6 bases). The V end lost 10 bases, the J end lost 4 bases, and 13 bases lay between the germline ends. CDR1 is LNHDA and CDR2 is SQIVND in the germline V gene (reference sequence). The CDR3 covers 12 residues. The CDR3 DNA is TGTGCCACCGGACAGACACGAGAGACCCAGTACTTC. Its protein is CATGQTRETQYF.

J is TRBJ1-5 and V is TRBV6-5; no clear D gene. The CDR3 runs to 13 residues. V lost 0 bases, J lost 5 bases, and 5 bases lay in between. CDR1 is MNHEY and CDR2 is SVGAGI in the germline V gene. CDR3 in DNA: TGTGCCAGCAGTTACTCTCGGTATCAGCCCCAGCATTTT. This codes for CASSYSRYQPQHF.

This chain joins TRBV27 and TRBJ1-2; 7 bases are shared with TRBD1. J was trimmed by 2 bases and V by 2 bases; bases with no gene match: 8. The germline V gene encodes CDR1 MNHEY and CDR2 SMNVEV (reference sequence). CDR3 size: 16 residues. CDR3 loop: CASSLLGTENNYGYTF. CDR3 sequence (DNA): TGTGCCAGCAGTTTACTCGGGACAGAGAACAACTATGGCTACACCTTC.